This entry features one T cell receptor beta chain sequence. This entry comes from a study of OX40 agonist ivuxolimab in advanced cancers. TCRdb's copy holds only in-frame clones and misses some; the assay was immunoSEQ multiplex PCR. This table holds 20,000 to 25,000 clones, approximately 80% found once. There are 15 residues in the CDR3. The V gene lost 4 bases and the J gene lost 2 bases, with 17 bases spanning the gap. Germline CDR1 SQVTM, CDR2 ANQGSEA. This TCR derives from an adult with an advanced solid tumor such as melanoma, head and neck, liver or kidney cancer. The rearrangement uses TRBV29-1 and TRBJ1-2; D may be TRBD1 (6 bases). This material consisted of CD4+ or CD8+ T cells sorted from blood, taken in a trial of the OX40 agonist ivuxolimab. The CDR3 sequence: CSVGLFSGDNYGYTF. The DNA for the CDR3 is TGCAGCGTTGGTCTCTTTTCAGGGGACAACTATGGCTACACCTTC.